These T cell receptor beta chains were read from a single sample in a study of cytomegalovirus exposure and HLA in healthy donors. Repertoires were generated with immunoSEQ multiplex PCR, while TCRdb's copy carries only in-frame clones and drops some. The sample lists fewer than 200,000 clones, 84% occurring once. Specimen: PBMCs. The source is a girl aged 2-10 years in good health and CMV-seropositive. Each CDR3 is given with its conserved first and last residue. D genes are given only for firm matches. A clone size is listed for some rows: how often the clone was seen (once, few, many), or a class if it is expanded.

cdr3_length: 14; clone_size: -; v_call: TRBV5-1; j_call: TRBJ1-2; d_call: TRBD1; cdr3_aa: CASSLGQGGYGYTF; cdr3_nt: TGCGCCAGCAGCTTGGGACAGGGTGGCTATGGCTACACCTTC
cdr3_length: 11; clone_size: -; v_call: TRBV5-6; j_call: TRBJ2-7; d_call: -; cdr3_aa: CASSLAGEQYF; cdr3_nt: TGTGCCAGCAGCTTGGCCGGCGAGCAGTACTTC
cdr3_length: 15; clone_size: -; v_call: TRBV9; j_call: TRBJ1-5; d_call: TRBD1; cdr3_aa: CASSASGTASLPEHF; cdr3_nt: TGTGCCAGCAGCGCATCCGGGACAGCGTCCCTGCCCGAGCATTTT
cdr3_length: 11; clone_size: -; v_call: TRBV18; j_call: TRBJ2-7; d_call: -; cdr3_aa: CASSPGSEQYF; cdr3_nt: TGTGCCAGCTCACCAGGGAGCGAGCAGTACTTC
cdr3_length: 16; clone_size: -; v_call: TRBV7-2; j_call: TRBJ2-5; d_call: -; cdr3_aa: CASSLGSSAAGETQYF; cdr3_nt: TGTGCCAGCAGCTTAGGTTCTAGCGCCGCGGGGGAGACCCAGTACTTC
cdr3_length: 16; clone_size: -; v_call: TRBV4-1; j_call: TRBJ2-7; d_call: -; cdr3_aa: CASSQGIISRGLEQYF; cdr3_nt: TGCGCCAGCAGCCAAGGTATAATCTCGCGCGGTCTCGAGCAGTACTTC
cdr3_length: 14; clone_size: -; v_call: TRBV29-1; j_call: TRBJ2-3; d_call: -; cdr3_aa: CSVEQGSSTDTQYF; cdr3_nt: TGCAGCGTTGAACAGGGGAGTAGCACAGATACGCAGTATTTT
cdr3_length: 19; clone_size: -; v_call: TRBV9; j_call: TRBJ1-2; d_call: -; cdr3_aa: CASSVVPYGELGSNYGYTF; cdr3_nt: TGTGCCAGCAGCGTAGTGCCATACGGCGAACTAGGTTCGAACTATGGCTACACCTTC
cdr3_length: 12; clone_size: -; v_call: TRBV2; j_call: TRBJ1-1; d_call: -; cdr3_aa: CASTKRGGEAFF; cdr3_nt: TGTGCCAGCACGAAGAGGGGGGGAGAAGCTTTCTTT
cdr3_length: 16; clone_size: -; v_call: TRBV28; j_call: TRBJ2-3; d_call: TRBD2; cdr3_aa: CASQRASGSRTDTQYF; cdr3_nt: TGTGCCAGCCAGCGGGCTAGCGGGAGTAGGACAGATACGCAGTATTTT
cdr3_length: 14; clone_size: -; v_call: TRBV28; j_call: TRBJ2-7; d_call: -; cdr3_aa: CASSGTPLRGEQYF; cdr3_nt: TGTGCCAGCAGTGGGACTCCACTACGGGGCGAGCAGTACTTC
cdr3_length: 14; clone_size: -; v_call: TRBV11-1; j_call: TRBJ1-4; d_call: -; cdr3_aa: CASSLRAGHEKLFF; cdr3_nt: TGTGCCAGCAGCTTACGGGCAGGGCATGAAAAACTGTTTTTT
cdr3_length: 12; clone_size: -; v_call: TRBV2; j_call: TRBJ1-1; d_call: -; cdr3_aa: CASRTGAPEAFF; cdr3_nt: TGTGCCAGCAGAACAGGAGCCCCTGAAGCTTTCTTT
cdr3_length: 12; clone_size: -; v_call: TRBV7-9; j_call: TRBJ1-1; d_call: -; cdr3_aa: CASRTAGTEAFF; cdr3_nt: TGTGCCAGCAGGACGGCGGGTACTGAAGCTTTCTTT
cdr3_length: 16; clone_size: -; v_call: TRBV5-5; j_call: TRBJ2-7; d_call: TRBD2; cdr3_aa: CASSSGRAAWGYEQYF; cdr3_nt: TGTGCCAGCAGCTCGGGGAGGGCAGCTTGGGGCTACGAGCAGTACTTC
cdr3_length: 17; clone_size: -; v_call: TRBV4-2; j_call: TRBJ2-3; d_call: TRBD2; cdr3_aa: CASSQVASGGAADTQYF; cdr3_nt: TGTGCCAGCAGCCAAGTGGCTAGCGGGGGGGCTGCAGATACGCAGTATTTT
cdr3_length: 16; clone_size: -; v_call: TRBV6-5; j_call: TRBJ1-1; d_call: TRBD1; cdr3_aa: CASSYSGQGVNTEAFF; cdr3_nt: TGTGCCAGCAGTTACTCGGGACAGGGGGTGAACACTGAAGCTTTCTTT
cdr3_length: 13; clone_size: -; v_call: TRBV5-1; j_call: TRBJ1-2; d_call: -; cdr3_aa: CASSRQELYGYTF; cdr3_nt: TGCGCCAGCAGCCGACAGGAACTCTATGGCTACACCTTC
cdr3_length: 15; clone_size: -; v_call: TRBV5-1; j_call: TRBJ2-1; d_call: -; cdr3_aa: CASSFLSSSYNEQFF; cdr3_nt: TGCGCCAGCAGCTTCCTTTCGAGCTCCTACAATGAGCAGTTCTTC
cdr3_length: 13; clone_size: -; v_call: TRBV7-9; j_call: TRBJ1-1; d_call: -; cdr3_aa: CASSPYGGTEAFF; cdr3_nt: TGTGCCAGCAGCCCATACGGGGGCACTGAAGCTTTCTTT
cdr3_length: 15; clone_size: -; v_call: TRBV4-1; j_call: TRBJ1-1; d_call: -; cdr3_aa: CASSQVAGKNTEAFF; cdr3_nt: TGCGCCAGCAGCCAAGTGGCAGGGAAGAACACTGAAGCTTTCTTT
cdr3_length: 16; clone_size: once; v_call: TRBV5-4; j_call: TRBJ1-1; d_call: TRBD1; cdr3_aa: CASSPSYRGMNTEAFF; cdr3_nt: TGTGCCAGCAGCCCGTCTTACAGGGGGATGAACACTGAAGCTTTCTTT